This entry lists 19 T cell receptor beta chains sequenced from one sample in a study of blood T cell repertoires in COVID-19. Repertoires were generated with immunoSEQ multiplex PCR, while TCRdb's copy carries only in-frame clones and drops some. Here the sample spans more than 300,000 clones, 85% to 90% being singletons. The sample taken for sequencing was peripheral blood. These receptors all stem from a woman in her twenties or thirties with COVID-19, enrolled during active disease.

The J gene is TRBJ2-3, the V gene TRBV6-2 or TRBV6-3, with 8 bases fitting TRBD1. V gave up 6 bases and J gave up 1 base; unmatched junction bases: 15. Germline assignment: CDR1 MNHEY and CDR2 SVGEGT. This CDR3 is built from 18 residues. The chain's CDR3 is CASSPGQGIWVGTDTQYF. The CDR3 DNA follows: TGTGCCAGCAGCCCAGGACAGGGAATATGGGTAGGCACAGATACGCAGTATTTT.

This chain uses TRBV6-4 with TRBJ2-1, with D maybe TRBD1 (6 bases). V was cut by 6 bases and J by 4 bases, with 13 bases left in between. The CDR3 sequence is 14 residues long. Germline-derived CDR1 and CDR2 are MRHNA and SNTAGT. The CDR3 region is CASSRDTRYNEQFF. The CDR3, as DNA: TGTGCCAGCAGCCGGGACACTCGATACAATGAGCAGTTCTTC.

The V gene is TRBV5-6, the J gene TRBJ2-1, with D uncertain. This CDR3 spans 11 amino acids. Trimming cost V 5 bases and J 6 bases, with 6 bases left between them. From germline, CDR1 is SGHDT and CDR2 YYEEEE. The CDR3 loop is CASSKFNEQFF. The CDR3 DNA reads as TGTGCCAGCAGTAAATTCAATGAGCAGTTCTTC.

The rearrangement links TRBV4-3 to TRBJ2-1; possible D gene TRBD2, 5 bases. The V gene lost 0 bases and the J gene lost 8 bases, with 17 bases spanning the gap. The length of the CDR3 is 16 residues. Per germline, CDR1 LGHNA and CDR2 YSLEER. CDR3 bases: TGCGCCAGCAGCCAAGATCTTGGAGAGGGTAGAGATGAGCAGTTCTTC. Translated: CASSQDLGEGRDEQFF.

This clone has just one count. This chain connects TRBV12-5 to TRBJ1-3; TRBD1 aligns across 8 bases. The germline CDR1 and CDR2 sequences are LGHNT and FRNRAP. J lost 2 bases, V lost 4 bases, and 4 bases had no gene match. The CDR3 contains 15 residues. As DNA, the CDR3 is TGTGCTAGTGGTTCAGGACAGGGCACTGGAAACACCATATATTTT. Residues: CASGSGQGTGNTIYF.

This clone was picked up one time. The rearrangement joins TRBV5-4 to TRBJ1-1, with D maybe TRBD1 (5 bases). V was shortened by 4 bases and J by 4 bases, with 11 bases between the two germline ends. This CDR3 has 13 residues. The germline gives CDR1 SGHNT, CDR2 YYREEE (reference sequence). The CDR3 region has the DNA TGTGCCAGCAGCCGTCCGGGGGGCACTGAAGCTTTCTTT. Protein: CASSRPGGTEAFF.

CDR3 bases: TGTGCCAGCAGCTCTGGAGGCACTGAAGCTTTCTTT. Protein: CASSSGGTEAFF. J is TRBJ1-1 and V is TRBV5-4, with no clear D. CDR3 length: 12 residues. Trimming cost V 3 bases and J 4 bases, with 7 bases left between them. Germline lookup yields CDR1 SGHNT and CDR2 YYREEE (reference sequence).

The genes are TRBV2 and TRBJ1-3, with TRBD1 identical over 9 bases. Trimming cost V 7 bases and J 9 bases; bases outside gene matches: 4. CDR1 and CDR2 (germline): SNHLY, FYNNEI. The CDR3 consists of 12 residues. The CDR3 loop is CASKGQGFTIYF. The CDR3 DNA is TGTGCCAGCAAGGGACAGGGTTTCACCATATATTTT.

This clone was seen a single time. The CDR3, as DNA: TGTGCCAGCAGCAATAGCGGGGGAAACACAGATACGCAGTATTTT. Amino acid sequence: CASSNSGGNTDTQYF. V gene TRBV7-8 combines with J gene TRBJ2-3; TRBD2 matches 9 bases. Germline CDR1 SGHVS, CDR2 FQNEAQ. With 5 bases clipped from V and 2 bases from J, the junction kept 5 bases outside the gene matches. CDR3 size: 15 residues.

The chain recombines TRBV30 with TRBJ1-6, with D unclear. V was clipped by 3 bases and J by 0 bases, with 9 bases between them. Germline-derived CDR1 and CDR2 are GTSNPN and SVGIG (reference sequence). This CDR3 has 15 residues. The CDR3 DNA reads as TGTGCCTGGAGAGGAGGGAGCTCCTATAATTCACCCCTCCACTTT. Protein: CAWRGGSSYNSPLHF.

The rearrangement joins TRBV15 to TRBJ1-1; unclear D gene. V was trimmed by 10 bases and J by 3 bases, leaving 12 bases between them. The CDR3 spans 12 residues. Germline V gene sequence: CDR1 LNHNV, CDR2 YYDKDF (reference sequence). The CDR3 DNA reads TGTGCCATGGAGACGGAACACACTGAAGCTTTCTTT. Protein: CAMETEHTEAFF.

The genes are TRBV3-1 (or the pseudogene TRBV3-2) and TRBJ2-3, with a possible D match to TRBD2 (6 bases). This CDR3 spans 16 amino acids. Per germline, CDR1 LGHDT and CDR2 YNNKEL (reference sequence). V was cut by 4 bases and J by 3 bases, with 17 bases left in between. The CDR3 DNA sequence: TGTGCCAGCAGCCGGCCCGGGACTCCCGCGACAGATACGCAGTATTTT. Amino acid sequence: CASSRPGTPATDTQYF.

The chain uses TRBV30 and TRBJ2-3, with 7 bases that match TRBD1. The CDR3 is 14 amino acids. The germline V gene has CDR1 GTSNPN and CDR2 SVGIG (reference sequence). J was trimmed by 3 bases and V by 3 bases; bases with no gene match: 6. This chain's CDR3 is CAWSTGDFTDTQYF. The CDR3 coding sequence is TGTGCCTGGAGCACAGGGGATTTTACAGATACGCAGTATTTT.

The rearrangement links TRBV19 to TRBJ1-5; possibly TRBD1 for D (5 bases). Trimming left V 10 bases short and J 2 bases short, with 12 bases between. Germline V gene data show CDR1 as LNHDA and CDR2 as SQIVND (reference sequence). The CDR3 sequence is 13 residues long. DNA for the CDR3: TGTGCCACCCACCGGGGGGGCAATCAGCCCCAGCATTTT. As protein: CATHRGGNQPQHF.

V is TRBV12-3 or TRBV12-4 and J is TRBJ2-2, with D possibly being TRBD1 (5 bases). There are 12 residues in the CDR3. Trimming pared 2 bases from V and 10 bases from J, leaving 8 bases between. The CDR3 DNA reads as TGTGCCAGCAGTTTACAGGGAAAGGAGCTGTTTTTT. It translates to CASSLQGKELFF.

The CDR3 sequence: CASSYSGGQETQYF. CDR3 bases: TGTGCCAGCAGTTATAGCGGGGGGCAAGAGACCCAGTACTTC. The chain recombines TRBV2 with TRBJ2-5, with 10 positions matching TRBD2. The germline V gene has CDR1 SNHLY and CDR2 FYNNEI. The CDR3 covers 14 residues. V was pared by 5 bases and J by 2 bases, with 2 bases of the junction left unmatched.

V usage is TRBV28 and J usage is TRBJ1-1; D may be TRBD1 (5 bases). The CDR3 totals 14 residues. Trimming left V 10 bases short and J 13 bases short, with 28 bases between. The germline CDR1 and CDR2 sequences are MDHEN and SYDVKM. This CDR3 is CATRPGGRGVYGFF. The CDR3 region has the DNA TGTGCCACCAGACCCGGGGGGAGAGGGGTTTACGGTTTCTTT.

This chain connects TRBV6-1 to TRBJ2-1; D uncertain. The CDR3 totals 12 residues. V was trimmed by 1 base and J by 8 bases, leaving 6 bases between them. CDR1 MNHNS and CDR2 SASEGT come from the germline V gene. This CDR3 reads CASSEGSDEQFF. The CDR3 DNA is TGTGCCAGCAGTGAAGGGTCGGATGAGCAGTTCTTC.

This clone was detected many times. J is TRBJ1-1 and V is TRBV6-2 or TRBV6-3; D is possibly TRBD1 (5 bases). The V end was cut by 6 bases, the J end by 1 base, with 9 bases between. Germline CDR1 MNHEY, CDR2 SVGEGT. The CDR3 has 13 amino acids. DNA of the CDR3: TGTGCCAGCAGCACACAGGAGAACACTGAAGCTTTCTTT. This translates into CASSTQENTEAFF.